Each of the 2 T cell receptor beta chains below was sequenced from the same sample in a study of cytomegalovirus exposure and HLA in healthy donors. Primers included in the PCR were 60 Vbeta and 13 Jbeta primers. Sequencing used immunoSEQ multiplex PCR; TCRdb keeps in-frame clones, though not all of them. The sample holds 150,000 or so clones, roughly 79% seen once. The specimen was PBMCs. These receptors came from a woman aged 40 to 50 in good health and CMV-seronegative.

This clone turned up a few times. The chain carries TRBV27 and TRBJ2-7; 8 nucleotides align to TRBD1. Trimming took 2 bases from V and 2 from J; bases not matched to a gene: 14. Germline lookup yields CDR1 MNHEY and CDR2 SMNVEV (reference sequence). The CDR3 length is 18 residues. The CDR3 loop is CASSLEAGQGPKAYEQYF. CDR3 coding DNA: TGTGCCAGCAGTTTAGAGGCTGGACAGGGACCGAAGGCCTACGAGCAGTACTTC.

The chain joins TRBV30 to TRBJ2-1, with a tentative D call TRBD2 (7 bases). V lost 5 bases, J lost 0 bases, and 20 bases lay in between. Germline V gene sequence: CDR1 GTSNPN, CDR2 SVGIG (reference sequence). The CDR3 consists of 17 residues. The CDR3 sequence is CAWGGARDPPSYNEQFF. In DNA, the CDR3 is TGTGCCTGGGGGGGGGCCAGGGACCCCCCCTCCTACAATGAGCAGTTCTTC.